Sequencing of this T cell receptor beta chain was carried out in a study of T and B cells in COVID-19 patients. Study in general: Peripheral blood came from COVID-19 patients with active infection or after recovery. Of over 19 active-infection patients, 12 were critically ill with mechanical ventilation or extracorporeal membrane oxygenation.

Multiplex PCR with BIOMED2 TRB-A/B primer pools amplified TRB rearrangements. TCRdb re-called the multiplex PCR reads through MiXCR, storing one row per CDR3 protein. Here the sample spans 13,000 to 15,000 distinct CDR3 sequences, roughly 27% being singletons. This clonotype was seen more than once but under ten times. From blood, about 240-550 ng of genomic DNA served as TRB template. The CDR3 is 15 amino acids. The V end lost 3 bases, the J end lost 4 bases, and 15 bases lay between the germline ends. CDR1 is MNHNS and CDR2 is SASEGT in the germline V gene. The TCR comes from a human donor who had recovered from COVID-19. Source material: blood. The chain combines TRBV6-1 with TRBJ1-1; D is perhaps TRBD1 (5 bases). CDR3 coding DNA: TGTGCCAGCAGTGAGGTCGGCAGGGAGGGCACTGAAGCTTTCTTT. This gives the protein CASSEVGREGTEAFF.